A single sample is the source of the 24 T cell receptor beta chains below, sequenced in a study of blood T cell repertoires in COVID-19. Using immunoSEQ multiplex PCR, the repertoire was profiled, and TCRdb retains in-frame clones only, with some absent. The table has around 97,000 clones, 85% to 90% seen once. The sample consisted of peripheral blood. The receptors stem from a human donor in a cohort sampled during active COVID-19.

This clone was detected only once. The chain uses TRBV2 and TRBJ2-1; D not certain. Germline values: CDR1 SNHLY, CDR2 FYNNEI. V was trimmed by 6 bases and J by 2 bases, leaving 8 bases between them. The CDR3 contains 13 residues. Here the CDR3 reads CASSQQTYNEQFF. In DNA, the CDR3 is TGTGCCAGCAGCCAACAGACCTACAATGAGCAGTTCTTC. Based on the CDR3 plus reference TRBV2 and TRBJ2-1, the full variable domain is EPEVTQTPSHQVTQMGQEVILRCVPISNHLYFYWYRQILGQKVEFLVSFYNNEISEKSEIFDDQFSVERPDGSNFTLKIRSTKLEDSAMYFCASSQQTYNEQFFGPGTRLTVL.

The chain recombines TRBV5-6 with TRBJ1-2; D remains unclear. V lost 1 base to trimming and J lost 5 bases, with 9 bases between them. From germline, CDR1 is SGHDT and CDR2 YYEEEE. The CDR3 sequence is 13 residues long. In DNA form, the CDR3 reads TGTGCCAGCAGCTTGCGGGGTTCTTATGGCTACACCTTC. Translated: CASSLRGSYGYTF.

This sequence joins TRBV19 and TRBJ2-3; 8 bases map to TRBD2. Unmatched junction bases numbered 16, after V lost 4 bases and J lost 4 bases. The germline CDR1 and CDR2 sequences are LNHDA and SQIVND (reference sequence). The CDR3 sequence is 18 residues long. CDR3 DNA: TGTGCCAGTAGTACCCCAAAGGGGAGCGGGAGAGTCGCAGATACGCAGTATTTT. Amino acid sequence: CASSTPKGSGRVADTQYF.

The rearrangement joins TRBV9 to TRBJ2-7; D not certain. Germline loops: CDR1 SGDLS, CDR2 YYNGEE. V was cut by 4 bases and J by 6 bases, with 20 bases left in between. This CDR3 contains 15 residues. The CDR3 here is CASSSQIDLQFEQYF. Here the CDR3 DNA reads TGTGCCAGCAGCTCCCAGATCGATTTACAATTCGAGCAGTACTTC.

Only one count was recorded for this clone. The genes are TRBV5-8 and TRBJ1-1; D remains ambiguous. With 0 bases removed from V and 7 bases from J, the gap between germline ends came to 7 bases. Germline V gene data show CDR1 as SGHTS and CDR2 as YDEGEE. The CDR3 is 12 amino acids. In DNA, the CDR3 is TGTGCCAGCAGCTTGGTTTGGAGTGAAGCTTTCTTT. Protein product: CASSLVWSEAFF.

The V and J genes are TRBV18 and TRBJ2-5, with D possibly being TRBD2 (6 bases). Per the germline V gene, CDR1 is KGHSH and CDR2 is LQKENI. The CDR3 covers 16 residues. V lost 3 bases to trimming and J lost 3 bases, with 17 bases between them. Here the CDR3 DNA reads TGTGCCAGCTCACCGCTTCGGGGGAGCCAGAAAGAGACCCAGTACTTC. Translated: CASSPLRGSQKETQYF.

The genes are TRBV13 and TRBJ2-7; TRBD1 is a possible D gene (7 bases). Germline assignment: CDR1 PRHDT and CDR2 FYEKMQ (reference sequence). The CDR3 has 18 amino acids. V was shortened by 5 bases and J by 2 bases, with 25 bases between the two germline ends. The CDR3 is CASSPGTGRRGDPYEQYF. DNA of the CDR3: TGTGCCAGCAGCCCAGGGACCGGACGCAGGGGGGACCCCTACGAGCAGTACTTC.

The V and J genes are TRBV28 and TRBJ2-3; D gene ambiguous. Trimming took 5 bases from V and 0 from J, leaving 12 bases between them. The length of the CDR3 is 15 residues. CDR1 MDHEN and CDR2 SYDVKM come from the germline V gene. CDR3 loop: CASSGRRYSTDTQYF. The CDR3 DNA sequence: TGTGCCAGCAGTGGTCGTCGGTATAGCACAGATACGCAGTATTTT.

J is TRBJ1-1 and V is TRBV14; the D is unclear. The CDR3 extends over 13 amino acids. CDR1 and CDR2 (germline): SGHDN, FVKESK. The ends were cut back, 4 bases at V and 0 bases at J, with 6 bases in the middle. CDR3 in amino acids: CASSPRLNTEAFF. The CDR3 coding sequence is TGTGCCAGCAGCCCTAGGCTGAACACTGAAGCTTTCTTT.

This sequence joins TRBV6-1 and TRBJ2-1; 9 bases are a match to TRBD2. Germline CDR1 is MNHNS and CDR2 is SASEGT. The junction had 4 bases not matched to a gene; V was cut back by 2 bases and J by 8 bases. This CDR3 is built from 14 residues. DNA for the CDR3: TGTGCCAGCAGTGAAACAGGGACTAGCCATGAGCAGTTCTTC. Amino acids: CASSETGTSHEQFF.

The chain combines TRBV19 with TRBJ1-4; D remains unclear. Trimming shortened V by 3 bases and J by 4 bases, and 18 bases separated the two germline ends. CDR1 LNHDA and CDR2 SQIVND come from the germline V gene (reference sequence). This CDR3 is 17 amino acids long. In DNA form, the CDR3 reads TGTGCCAGTAGTATCCGAGCGGACGCCTTCCTTAATGAAAAACTGTTTTTT. Protein sequence: CASSIRADAFLNEKLFF.

The chain joins TRBV4-3 to TRBJ1-6; possible D gene TRBD1, 5 bases. Per germline, CDR1 LGHNA and CDR2 YSLEER. Trimming removed 0 bases at V and 9 bases at J, with 12 bases between. This CDR3 region has 15 residues. The CDR3 loop is CASSQDSGGVSPLHF. The CDR3 nucleotides are TGCGCCAGCAGCCAAGACTCGGGGGGTGTTTCACCCCTCCACTTT.

The genes are TRBV5-1 and TRBJ2-3; 8 bases line up with TRBD1. CDR3 length: 15 residues. Trimming took 2 bases from V and 3 from J; bases not matched to a gene: 5. CDR1 is SGHRS, CDR2 YFSETQ, per germline. Here the CDR3 DNA reads TGCGCCAGCAGCTTCGAGGACAGGGAAACAGATACGCAGTATTTT. Its protein product is CASSFEDRETDTQYF.

The chain is built from TRBV27 and TRBJ1-1, with 9 bases that match TRBD1. The CDR3 sequence is 16 residues long. V shed 7 bases and J 5 bases; nucleotides not matched to a gene: 14. The V gene's germline CDR1 is MNHEY and CDR2 SMNVEV (reference sequence). Written as DNA, the CDR3 is TGTGCCAGCACCCGAGCCGGGACAGGGCGAGGGACTGAAGCTTTCTTT. Protein product: CASTRAGTGRGTEAFF.

The chain employs TRBV19 and TRBJ1-1; D is unclear. The germline gives CDR1 LNHDA, CDR2 SQIVND (reference sequence). Deletions cut 6 bases from V and 3 bases from J, with 17 bases between. CDR3 length: 15 residues. In DNA form, the CDR3 reads TGTGCCAGTAGCCGGGTCTACCCCCGGGACACTGAAGCTTTCTTT. It encodes CASSRVYPRDTEAFF.

The rearrangement uses TRBV4-1 and TRBJ2-2, with 9 bases matching TRBD1. Germline CDR1 reads MGHRA; CDR2 reads YSYEKL. With 2 bases clipped from V and 8 bases from J, the junction kept 9 bases outside the gene matches. The CDR3 spans 16 residues. The CDR3 region is CASSQNRDRASGELFF. The DNA for the CDR3 is TGCGCCAGCAGCCAAAACCGGGACAGGGCGTCAGGGGAGCTGTTTTTT.

The table lists this clone with many counts. The V and J genes are TRBV5-8 and TRBJ1-5; D is unclear. V was cut by 0 bases and J by 3 bases, with 10 bases left in between. The germline CDR1 and CDR2 sequences are SGHTS and YDEGEE. This CDR3 has 15 amino acids. The CDR3 nucleotides are TGTGCCAGCAGCTTGGGCCAGAAGATCAATCAGCCCCAGCATTTT. Encoded protein: CASSLGQKINQPQHF.

This chain uses TRBV18 with TRBJ2-1; 8 nucleotides agree with TRBD2. The CDR3 spans 15 residues. With 1 base clipped from V and 5 bases from J, the junction kept 4 bases outside the gene matches. CDR1 KGHSH and CDR2 LQKENI come from the germline V gene. The CDR3, as DNA: TGTGCCAGCTCACCACGAACTAGCGGAAACAATGAGCAGTTCTTC. Protein sequence: CASSPRTSGNNEQFF.

This clone was seen only once. The chain recombines TRBV24-1 with TRBJ2-3; 7 bases are a match to TRBD2. Germline V gene data show CDR1 as KGHDR and CDR2 as SFDVKD. The CDR3 is 16 amino acids. The ends lost 3 bases at V and 3 bases at J; junction bases unmatched: 8. In nucleotides, the CDR3 is TGTGCCACCAGTGATCTCGCGGGAGATGGGACAGATACGCAGTATTTT. Translating it yields CATSDLAGDGTDTQYF.

The J gene is TRBJ2-3, the V gene TRBV15; TRBD1 agrees at 9 bases. The CDR3 has 16 amino acids. Germline V gene lookup returns CDR1 LNHNV and CDR2 YYDKDF (reference sequence). V gave up 2 bases and J gave up 7 bases; unmatched junction bases: 10. The CDR3 region is CATSRRTTGGVNTQYF. CDR3 in DNA: TGTGCCACCAGCAGACGAACGACAGGGGGAGTGAATACGCAGTATTTT.

The chain is built from TRBV5-6 and TRBJ1-6, with D tentatively TRBD1 (6 bases). The germline V gene has CDR1 SGHDT and CDR2 YYEEEE. The CDR3 spans 17 residues. V was clipped by 1 base and J by 7 bases, with 18 bases between them. Here the CDR3 DNA reads TGTGCCAGCAGCTTGTGGCGGGGGCGCGGTCTGAATTCACCCCTCCACTTT. Translating it yields CASSLWRGRGLNSPLHF. Full variable domain (missing parts from reference TRBV5-6 and TRBJ1-6): DAGVTQSPTHLIKTRGQQVTLRCSPKSGHDTVSWYQQALGQGPQFIFQYYEEEERQRGNFPDRFSGHQFPNYSSELNVNALLLGDSALYLCASSLWRGRGLNSPLHFGNGTRLTVT.

This clone showed up just once. The rearrangement links TRBV11-2 to TRBJ1-1; D gene ambiguous. Germline V CDR1 and CDR2: SGHAT, FQNNGV. The CDR3 extends over 13 amino acids. V lost 4 bases to trimming and J lost 3 bases, with 9 bases between them. CDR3 residues: CASSSQLDTEAFF. The CDR3, as DNA: TGTGCCAGCAGCTCACAGTTGGACACTGAAGCTTTCTTT.

The chain links TRBV27 to TRBJ2-7, with 8 bases aligning to TRBD1. V was pared by 6 bases and J by 7 bases, with 14 bases of the junction left unmatched. CDR3 length: 15 residues. CDR1 is MNHEY and CDR2 is SMNVEV in the germline V gene (reference sequence). CDR3 DNA sequence: TGTGCCAGCAGCTTGGGACAGGTCCCTTTATGGGAGCAGTACTTC. Translating gives CASSLGQVPLWEQYF.

This rearrangement joins TRBV4-2 to TRBJ1-2; TRBD1 is a possible D gene (6 bases). V was cut by 1 base and J by 8 bases, with 26 bases left in between. CDR1 and CDR2 (germline): LGHNA, YNFKEQ. The CDR3 runs 18 residues. The CDR3 DNA reads as TGTGCCAGCAGCCAAGCCGGCAGGGGCCCTTTTGAACTTGGGGGCTACACCTTC. Encoded protein: CASSQAGRGPFELGGYTF.